These 8 T cell receptor beta chains share one sample of origin, sequenced in a study of cytomegalovirus exposure and HLA in healthy donors. A multiplex PCR was run with 60 Vbeta primers and 13 Jbeta primers. This table comes from immunoSEQ multiplex PCR, and its TCRdb copy is limited to in-frame clones, with some not included. The sample lists 150,000 to 200,000 clones; 80% were seen once. Material for sequencing was PBMCs. The receptor set was obtained from a woman between 40 and 50 years old in good health and CMV-seronegative.

This chain's CDR3 is CASSQNPGGANEKLFF. CDR3 in DNA: TGCGCCAGCAGCCAAAACCCCGGAGGGGCCAATGAAAAACTGTTTTTT. The chain joins TRBV4-1 to TRBJ1-4; possibly TRBD1 for D (5 bases). CDR1 is MGHRA, CDR2 YSYEKL, per germline. Trimming took 2 bases from V and 5 from J, leaving 15 bases between them. CDR3 length equals 16 residues.

The genes are TRBV14 and TRBJ2-7; tentatively, D is TRBD1 (5 bases). The CDR3 is made up of 15 amino acids. V was shortened by 2 bases and J by 3 bases, with 14 bases between the two germline ends. The germline V gene has CDR1 SGHDN and CDR2 FVKESK. CDR3 residues: CASSQRGRQGYEQYF. The CDR3 nucleotides read TGTGCCAGCAGCCAAAGAGGTCGGCAGGGCTACGAGCAGTACTTC.

V gene TRBV6-1 combines with J gene TRBJ2-4; perhaps TRBD1 as D (6 bases). CDR1 is MNHNS, CDR2 SASEGT, per germline. V lost 2 bases and J 0 bases, leaving 17 bases between the germline ends. The CDR3 loop spans 18 amino acids. The CDR3 loop reads CASSEWGWGLLAKNIQYF. The CDR3 DNA reads as TGTGCCAGCAGTGAATGGGGCTGGGGGCTTTTAGCCAAAAACATTCAGTACTTC.

V is TRBV4-2 and J is TRBJ2-7, with D tentatively TRBD2 (6 bases). Germline values: CDR1 LGHNA, CDR2 YNFKEQ. CDR3 size: 17 residues. V lost 0 bases and J 0 bases, leaving 15 bases between the germline ends. The DNA of the CDR3 is TGTGCCAGCAGCCAAGATCTTGAACTAGCCTACTCCTACGAGCAGTACTTC. Amino acid sequence: CASSQDLELAYSYEQYF.

The chain carries TRBV7-9 and TRBJ1-1; 10 bases line up with TRBD1. With V trimmed by 4 bases and J by 0 bases, 11 bases remained unmatched. The germline gives CDR1 SEHNR, CDR2 FQNEAQ (reference sequence). The CDR3 has 18 amino acids. For the CDR3, the DNA is TGTGCCAGCAGCTCAACTGACAGGGGGCAAATAATGAACACTGAAGCTTTCTTT. Its translation is CASSSTDRGQIMNTEAFF.

The chain recombines TRBV5-1 with TRBJ2-3, with 7 bases aligning to TRBD2. The junction had 14 bases not matched to a gene; V was cut back by 5 bases and J by 5 bases. The CDR3 contains 16 residues. Looked up from germline, CDR1 is SGHRS and CDR2 is YFSETQ. This CDR3 is CASSSGVGGQVDTQYF. The CDR3 DNA follows: TGCGCCAGCAGTTCCGGAGTGGGAGGGCAAGTAGATACGCAGTATTTT.

The J gene is TRBJ2-2, the V gene TRBV2, with D maybe TRBD1 (7 bases). V lost 7 bases to trimming and J lost 2 bases, with 14 bases between them. CDR3 size: 15 residues. From germline, CDR1 is SNHLY and CDR2 FYNNEI. The CDR3 sequence is CASNFRGDNTGELFF. The CDR3 DNA is TGTGCCAGCAATTTCAGGGGGGATAACACCGGGGAGCTGTTTTTT.

The chain links TRBV7-9 to TRBJ1-2; 7 bases align to TRBD1. V gave up 3 bases and J gave up 1 base; unmatched junction bases: 5. Germline V gives CDR1 SEHNR, CDR2 FQNEAQ (reference sequence). The CDR3 loop spans 15 amino acids. DNA of the CDR3: TGTGCCAGCAGCTTGGGGGACAGACGTAACTATGGCTACACCTTC. Its translation: CASSLGDRRNYGYTF.